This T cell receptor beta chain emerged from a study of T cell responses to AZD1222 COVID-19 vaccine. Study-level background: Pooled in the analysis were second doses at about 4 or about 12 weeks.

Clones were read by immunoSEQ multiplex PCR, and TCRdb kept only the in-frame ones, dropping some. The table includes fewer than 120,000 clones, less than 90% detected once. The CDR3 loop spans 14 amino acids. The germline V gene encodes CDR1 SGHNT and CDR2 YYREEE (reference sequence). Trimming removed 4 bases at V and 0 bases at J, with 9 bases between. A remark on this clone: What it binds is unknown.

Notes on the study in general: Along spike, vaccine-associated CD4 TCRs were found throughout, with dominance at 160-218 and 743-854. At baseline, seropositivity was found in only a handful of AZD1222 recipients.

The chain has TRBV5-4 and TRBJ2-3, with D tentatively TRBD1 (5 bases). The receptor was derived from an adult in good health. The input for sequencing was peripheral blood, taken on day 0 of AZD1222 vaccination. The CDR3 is CASSPDSSTDTQYF. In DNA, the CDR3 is TGTGCCAGCAGCCCCGACAGCAGCACAGATACGCAGTATTTT.